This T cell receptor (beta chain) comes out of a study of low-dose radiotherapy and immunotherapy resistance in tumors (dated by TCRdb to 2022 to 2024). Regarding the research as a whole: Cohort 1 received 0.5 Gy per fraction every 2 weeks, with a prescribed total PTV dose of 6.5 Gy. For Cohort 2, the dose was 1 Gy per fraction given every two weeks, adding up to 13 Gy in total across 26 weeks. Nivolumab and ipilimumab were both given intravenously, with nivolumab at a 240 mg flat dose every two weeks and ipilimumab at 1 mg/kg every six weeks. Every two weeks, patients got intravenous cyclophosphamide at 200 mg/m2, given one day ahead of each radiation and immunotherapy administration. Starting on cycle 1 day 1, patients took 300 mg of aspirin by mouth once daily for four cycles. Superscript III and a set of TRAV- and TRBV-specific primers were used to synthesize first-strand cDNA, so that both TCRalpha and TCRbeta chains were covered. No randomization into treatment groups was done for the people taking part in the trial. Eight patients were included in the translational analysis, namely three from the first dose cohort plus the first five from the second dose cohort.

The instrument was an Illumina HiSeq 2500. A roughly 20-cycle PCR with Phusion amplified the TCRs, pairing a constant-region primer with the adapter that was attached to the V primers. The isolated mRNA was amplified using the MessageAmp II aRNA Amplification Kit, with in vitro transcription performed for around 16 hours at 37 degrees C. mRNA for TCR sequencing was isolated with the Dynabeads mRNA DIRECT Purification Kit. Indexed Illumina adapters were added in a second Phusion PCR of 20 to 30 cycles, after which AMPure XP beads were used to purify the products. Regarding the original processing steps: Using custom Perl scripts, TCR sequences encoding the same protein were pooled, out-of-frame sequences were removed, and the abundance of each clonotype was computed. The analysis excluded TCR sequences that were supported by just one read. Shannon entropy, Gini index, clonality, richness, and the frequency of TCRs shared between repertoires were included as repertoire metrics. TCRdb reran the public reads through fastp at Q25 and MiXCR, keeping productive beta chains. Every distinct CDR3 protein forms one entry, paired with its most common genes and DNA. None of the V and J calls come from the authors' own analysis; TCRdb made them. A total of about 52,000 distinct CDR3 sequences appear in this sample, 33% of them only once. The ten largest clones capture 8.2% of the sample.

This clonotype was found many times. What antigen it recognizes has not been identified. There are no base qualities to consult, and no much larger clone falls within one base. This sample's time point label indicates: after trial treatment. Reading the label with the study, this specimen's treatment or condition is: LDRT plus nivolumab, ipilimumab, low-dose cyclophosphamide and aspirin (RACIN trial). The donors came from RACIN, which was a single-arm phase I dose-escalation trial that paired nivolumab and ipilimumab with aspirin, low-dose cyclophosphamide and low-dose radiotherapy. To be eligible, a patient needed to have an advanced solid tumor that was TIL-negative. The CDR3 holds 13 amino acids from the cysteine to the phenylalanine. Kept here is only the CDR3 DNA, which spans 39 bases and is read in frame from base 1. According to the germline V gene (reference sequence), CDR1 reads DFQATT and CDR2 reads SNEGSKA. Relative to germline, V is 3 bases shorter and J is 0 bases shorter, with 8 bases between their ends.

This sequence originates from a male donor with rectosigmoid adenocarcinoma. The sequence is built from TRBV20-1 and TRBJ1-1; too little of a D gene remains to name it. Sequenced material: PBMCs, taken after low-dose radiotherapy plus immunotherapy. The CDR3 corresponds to CSASVHMNTEAFF. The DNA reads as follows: TGCAGTGCTAGTGTACACATGAACACTGAAGCTTTCTTT.